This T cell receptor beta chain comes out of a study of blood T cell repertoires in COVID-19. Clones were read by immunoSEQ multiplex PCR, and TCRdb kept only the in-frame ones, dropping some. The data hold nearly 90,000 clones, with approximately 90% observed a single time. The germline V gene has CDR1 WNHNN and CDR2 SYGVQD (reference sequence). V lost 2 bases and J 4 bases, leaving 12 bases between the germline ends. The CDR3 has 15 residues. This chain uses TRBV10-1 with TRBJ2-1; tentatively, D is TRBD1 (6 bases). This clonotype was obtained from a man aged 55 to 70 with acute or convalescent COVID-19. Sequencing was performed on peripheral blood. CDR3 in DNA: TGCGCCAGCAGTGAGACAGGGAAGGGTTACAATGAGCAGTTCTTC. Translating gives CASSETGKGYNEQFF.